The 19 T cell receptor beta chains below all came from one sample that was sequenced in a study of tumor-infiltrating lymphocytes in primary liver carcinoma. The input was 400 to 500 ng total RNA; TCR beta cDNA was made from it with a constant-region primer. Three nested multiplex PCR rounds of slightly modified ARM-PCR generated TCR beta libraries. Running 9 to 11 cycles apiece, the first two PCR rounds relied on TRBV1-TRBV30 forward primers together with a C-beta reverse primer. From the multiplex PCR reads, TCRdb called clonotypes with MiXCR, one entry per CDR3 protein. The sample holds about 74,000 distinct CDR3 sequences, about 72% seen once. Total RNA and DNA came together from 20-30 mg of bulk tissue without cell sorting. Sequencing was carried out using liver tumor tissue from sampling region 4. Specified subset: tumor region T4, right-lateral pole. These receptors originate from a man between 40 and 49 years old with primary liver carcinoma and hepatitis B virus infection.

V usage is TRBV7-9 and J usage is TRBJ1-2; 7 nucleotides line up with TRBD1. This CDR3 is 14 amino acids long. V lost 5 bases and J lost 10; bases outside the gene matches: 13. Germline V lookup: CDR1 SEHNR, CDR2 FQNEAQ (reference sequence). Written as DNA, the CDR3 is TGTGCCAGCAGCCGCGACAGGGAGTTGGTTGACTACACCTTC. The encoded protein is CASSRDRELVDYTF.

Regarding this clonotype: The junction differs from germline at one of its ends, possibly a read error. The rearrangement uses TRBV10-3 and TRBJ1-1; no clear D. This CDR3 has 13 residues. Per germline, CDR1 ENHRY and CDR2 SYGVKD. The CDR3 DNA is TGTGCCATCAGTGGGACCGGGAACACTGAAGCTTTCTTC. It is translated as CAISGTGNTEAFF.

On this clonotype: The CDR3 end shows no conserved phenylalanine or tryptophan, and so a read error is likely. The rearrangement links TRBV11-2 to TRBJ2-5; D perhaps matches TRBD2 (6 bases). Germline values: CDR1 SGHAT, CDR2 FQNNGV. V was shortened by 6 bases and J by 3 bases, with 20 bases between the two germline ends. The CDR3 is 16 residues long. The CDR3 region is CASRSRDSVHEETQYI. In DNA, the CDR3 is TGTGCCAGCAGATCCCGGGACTCGGTCCATGAAGAGACCCAGTACATC.

As to this clonotype: A much more abundant neighbour one base away suggests this may be a read error. The chain's CDR3 is CASGLDRVVPNEKLFF. CDR3 nucleotide sequence: TGCGCCAGCGGCTTGGACAGGGTAGTTCCTAATGAAAAACTGTTTTTT. The rearrangement uses TRBV5-1 and TRBJ1-4, with 8 bases fitting TRBD1. CDR3 length equals 16 residues. From germline, CDR1 is SGHRS and CDR2 YFSETQ.

Concerning this clonotype itself: A much bigger clone sits one base away, suggesting this may be a read error. The chain recombines TRBV30 with TRBJ1-1; 7 bases agree with TRBD1. The CDR3 sequence is 12 residues long. Looked up from germline, CDR1 is GTSNPN and CDR2 is SVGIG (reference sequence). The CDR3 sequence is CAWSTGDTEVFF. The CDR3 nucleotides are TGTGCCTGGTCAACAGGGGACACTGAAGTTTTCTTT.

With regard to this clonotype: Since the CDR3 does not end with the conserved phenylalanine or tryptophan, this likely comes from a read error. The chain carries TRBV11-2 and TRBJ2-7; D may be TRBD1 (6 bases). The CDR3 runs to 15 residues. Germline loops: CDR1 SGHAT, CDR2 FQNNGV. For the CDR3, the DNA is TGTGCCAACAGCCAATATTCGAGAGGGGGCTACGAGCAGTACCTT. Translated, it gives CANSQYSRGGYEQYL.

The count of this clonotype is one. Here the CDR3 omits its conserved ending phenylalanine or tryptophan, so a read error is the likely source. The limits of the CDR3 on the DNA are not certain, so only TCRdb's listed CDR3 is given. V is TRBV10-3 and J is TRBJ2-7; the table's D gene call, TRBD1, was not cross checked with the DNA. The CDR3 spans 16 amino acids, including both terminal residues. Germline V gene data show CDR1 as ENHRY and CDR2 as SYGVKD. The CDR3 sequence: CAISDTGTGGKYEEYL.

A word on this clonotype: A single base separates this from a much larger clone, so it may be a read error. The chain links TRBV11-2 to TRBJ2-2; no firm D call. CDR3 length equals 12 residues. The germline V gene has CDR1 SGHAT and CDR2 FQNNGV. V was cut by 4 bases and J by 7 bases, with 7 bases left in between. The CDR3 DNA is TGTGCCAGCAGCTCCCTAGACGGGGAGCTGTTTTTT. Its protein product is CASSSLDGELFF.

This clonotype was detected once. One junction end disagrees with the germline gene, perhaps due to a read error. V gene TRBV11-2 combines with J gene TRBJ1-1; D gene ambiguous. CDR1 SGHAT and CDR2 FQNNGV come from the germline V gene. CDR3 length equals 14 residues. The CDR3 nucleotides read TGTGCCAGTAGCTTATCGTGTGAAGCTACTGAAGCTTTCTTC. Its protein product is CASSLSCEATEAFF.

Regarding this clonotype: Since a much larger clone is just one base distant, this may be a read error. J is TRBJ2-4 and V is TRBV7-9; D unclear. Trimming took 8 bases from V and 8 from J, leaving 19 bases between them. CDR1 SEHNR and CDR2 FQNEAQ come from the germline V gene (reference sequence). This CDR3 contains 14 residues. Written as DNA, the CDR3 is TGTGCCAGCGAGCGCTCCGGGCAGATGGACATTCAGTACTTC. Translated: CASERSGQMDIQYF.

This clonotype turned up a few times. At one of its ends the junction is not consistent with the germline gene, which may arise from a read error. The chain joins TRBV10-3 to TRBJ2-5; D tentatively fits TRBD1 or TRBD2 (5 bases each). The CDR3 has 15 residues. Germline CDR1 is ENHRY and CDR2 is SYGVKD. As DNA, the CDR3 is TGTGTCATCAGTCGAGGGGTTGGGAACCAAGAGACCCAGTACTTC. Protein product: CVISRGVGNQETQYF.

In regard to this clonotype: The junction does not match germline at one end; this may be a read error. This chain joins TRBV2 and TRBJ2-7; 11 bases fit TRBD2. The CDR3 covers 15 residues. Germline loops: CDR1 SNHLY, CDR2 FYNNEI. The CDR3 region is CACSLTSGASYKQYF. The CDR3 DNA follows: TGTGCCTGCAGTTTGACTAGCGGGGCCTCCTACAAACAGTACTTC.

As regards this clonotype: A clone one base away is much larger, so this may be a read error. The CDR3 end shows no conserved phenylalanine or tryptophan, and so a read error is likely. The gene calls are TRBV5-1 and TRBJ2-2; 8 bases align to TRBD2. The germline V gene has CDR1 SGHRS and CDR2 YFSETQ. The CDR3 is 16 amino acids. With 0 bases clipped from V and 5 bases from J, the junction kept 6 bases outside the gene matches. Written as DNA, the CDR3 is TGCGCCAGCAGCTTGGGATTTGGGACTAGTACCGGGGAGCTGTTTTCT. This codes for CASSLGFGTSTGELFS.

Comments on this clonotype: The CDR3 does not close with the conserved phenylalanine or tryptophan, likely indicating a read error. The chain couples TRBV11-2 to TRBJ2-5, with D possibly being TRBD2 (6 bases). The V end was cut by 11 bases, the J end by 0 bases, with 22 bases between. This CDR3 has 16 residues. The germline gives CDR1 SGHAT, CDR2 FQNNGV. The CDR3 DNA is TGTGCCTACAGATCCCGGGACTCGGCCCACCAAGAGACCCAGTACTCA. It is translated as CAYRSRDSAHQETQYS.

This clonotype was picked up many times. The J gene is TRBJ2-1, the V gene TRBV5-4, with a tentative D call TRBD1 (6 bases). The germline V gene encodes CDR1 SGHNT and CDR2 YYREEE (reference sequence). The ends were cut back, 7 bases at V and 5 bases at J, with 13 bases in the middle. This CDR3 spans 13 amino acids. CDR3 nucleotide sequence: TGTGCCAGCGACCGGGACAAAAACAATGAGCAGTTCTTC. Its translation is CASDRDKNNEQFF.

This chain uses TRBV7-6 with TRBJ2-6; D may correspond to TRBD1 or TRBD2 (6 bases each). This CDR3 is built from 15 residues. CDR1 is SGHVS and CDR2 is FNYEAQ in the germline V gene. The V end lost 7 bases, the J end lost 3 bases, and 13 bases lay between the germline ends. The CDR3 DNA is TGTGCCAGCAACCCCGGGGGCAATGGGGCCAACGTCCTGACTTTC. Its translation is CASNPGGNGANVLTF.

Regarding this clonotype: At one end the junction does not follow the germline gene, possibly because of a read error. The genes are TRBV29-1 and TRBJ2-6; D possibly corresponds to TRBD2 (6 bases). The CDR3 covers 17 residues. Germline-derived CDR1 and CDR2 are SQVTM and ANQGSEA. The CDR3 DNA is TGCAGCGTAAAGGGACCGGGGGATCGGTCTGGGGCCAACGTCCCGACTTTC. It is translated as CSVKGPGDRSGANVPTF.

Details on this clonotype: One junction end does not reproduce the germline sequence, and a read error may be involved. This chain connects TRBV11-2 to TRBJ2-1, with a tentative D call TRBD2 (5 bases). Germline values: CDR1 SGHAT, CDR2 FQNNGV. This CDR3 contains 14 residues. This chain's CDR3 is CDSNSRPAVNEQFF. As DNA, the CDR3 is TGTGACAGCAACTCGAGACCAGCGGTCAATGAGCAGTTCTTC.

About this clonotype: This is likely a read error, given that the CDR3 carries no conserved phenylalanine or tryptophan at its end. No DNA is shown, since the ends of the CDR3 on it are uncertain; the CDR3 is the one TCRdb lists. The V gene is TRBV11-2, the J gene TRBJ2-1; TRBD2 is the table's D call and was not checked against the DNA. Germline-derived CDR1 and CDR2 are SGHAT and FQNNGV. The CDR3 length equals 16 residues, ends included. The CDR3: CVSNYSSTSERGGGFI.